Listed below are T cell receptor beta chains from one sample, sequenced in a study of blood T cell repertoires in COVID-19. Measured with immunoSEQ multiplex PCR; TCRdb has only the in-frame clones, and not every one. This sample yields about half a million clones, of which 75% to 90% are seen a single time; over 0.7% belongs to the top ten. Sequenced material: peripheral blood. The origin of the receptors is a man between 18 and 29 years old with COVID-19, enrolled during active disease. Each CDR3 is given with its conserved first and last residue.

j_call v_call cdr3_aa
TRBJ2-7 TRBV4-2 CASSLARGGSYEQYF
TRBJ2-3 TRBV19 CASMEREGPTDTQYF
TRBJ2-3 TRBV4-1 CASSQEGSDTQYF
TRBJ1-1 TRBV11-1 CASSWDRETAEAFF
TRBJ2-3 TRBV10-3 CAIRGGSRGDTQYF
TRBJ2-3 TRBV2 CASSGEGLGTQYF
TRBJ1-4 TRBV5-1 CASSLTGDDEKLFF
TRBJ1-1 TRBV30 CAWDRGVNTEAFF
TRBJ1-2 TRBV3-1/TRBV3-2 CASSQTPTGRNGYTF
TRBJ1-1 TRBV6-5 CASVNTGGTEAFF
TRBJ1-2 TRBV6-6 CASITGGALGGYTF
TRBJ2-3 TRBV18 CASGAASTDTQYF
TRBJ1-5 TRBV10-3 CAISESTREPTQHF
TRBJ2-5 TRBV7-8 CASSLAGLEKYF
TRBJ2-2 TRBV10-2 CASMLAGNTGELFF
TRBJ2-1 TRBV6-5 CASTRDRVSNEQFF
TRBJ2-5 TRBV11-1 CASSPQGREPKTQYF
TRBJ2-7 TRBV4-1 CASRYAQGAGEQYF
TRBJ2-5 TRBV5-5 CASSLDSETQYF
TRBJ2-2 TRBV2 CASSSRTGLDGELFF
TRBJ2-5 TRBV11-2 CASSLGSLGRGTETQYF
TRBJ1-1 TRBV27 CASSLARANEAFF
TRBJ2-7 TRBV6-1 CASSEGGAAYEQYF
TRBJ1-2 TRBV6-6 CASSYETGGVRGYTF
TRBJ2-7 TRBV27 CASSKTSGVSYEQYF
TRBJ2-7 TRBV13 CASRQGAKNEQYF
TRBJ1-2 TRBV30 CAWREGQGGNYGYTF
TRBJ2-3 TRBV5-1 CASSLVPGGAADTQYF
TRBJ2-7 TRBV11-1 CASSLGPGLAGAEQYF
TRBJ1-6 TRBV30 CAWSPRVEASPLHF
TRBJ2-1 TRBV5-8 CASSFLRGSGTHNEQFF
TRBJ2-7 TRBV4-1 CASSHEQGSYEQYF
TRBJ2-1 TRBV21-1 CASSSLLLADGQFF
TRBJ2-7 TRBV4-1 CASSYSGGASSYEQYF
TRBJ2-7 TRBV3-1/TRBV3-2 CASSQYSYEQYF
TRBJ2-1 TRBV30 CAWSVAGGSYNEQFF
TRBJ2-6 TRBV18 CASSPYGRSEGANVLTF
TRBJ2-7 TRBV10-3 CAISDSYEQYF
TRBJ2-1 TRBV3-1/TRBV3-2 CASSPYNQGEQFF
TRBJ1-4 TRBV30 CAWSVSFQGGEKLFF
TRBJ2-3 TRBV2 CASSGTGGATDTQYF
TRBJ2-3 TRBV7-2 CASSPGGLAGDTQYF
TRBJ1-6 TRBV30 CAWSAGDSGYSPLHF
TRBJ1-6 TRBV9 CASSVAPGQGNSPLHF